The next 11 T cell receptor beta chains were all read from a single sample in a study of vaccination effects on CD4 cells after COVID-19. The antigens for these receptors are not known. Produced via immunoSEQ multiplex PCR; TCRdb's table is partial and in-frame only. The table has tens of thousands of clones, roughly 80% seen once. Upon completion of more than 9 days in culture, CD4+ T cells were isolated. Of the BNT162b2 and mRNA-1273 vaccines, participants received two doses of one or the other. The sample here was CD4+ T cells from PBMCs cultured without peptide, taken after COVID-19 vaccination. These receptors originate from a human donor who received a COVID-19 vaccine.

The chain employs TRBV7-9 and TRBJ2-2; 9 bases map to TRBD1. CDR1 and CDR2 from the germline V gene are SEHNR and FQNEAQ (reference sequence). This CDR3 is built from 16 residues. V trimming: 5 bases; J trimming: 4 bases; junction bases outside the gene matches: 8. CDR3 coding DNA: TGTGCCAGCAGCCGCACAGGGGGCGATAGCACCGGGGAGCTGTTTTTT. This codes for CASSRTGGDSTGELFF.

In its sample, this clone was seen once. As DNA, the CDR3 is TGTGCCAGCTCACCAAAGGGAAATCAGCCCCAGCATTTT. It translates to CASSPKGNQPQHF. V and J are TRBV18 and TRBJ1-5; D unclear. CDR3 size: 13 residues. CDR1 and CDR2 (germline): KGHSH, LQKENI. Trimming shortened V by 2 bases and J by 4 bases, and 6 bases separated the two germline ends.

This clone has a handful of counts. Here the CDR3 reads CASSLVGQGNEKLFF. The CDR3 DNA sequence: TGTGCCAGCAGCTTGGTGGGACAGGGAAATGAAAAACTGTTTTTT. The chain recombines TRBV5-6 with TRBJ1-4; TRBD1 matches at 9 bases. The V gene's germline CDR1 is SGHDT and CDR2 YYEEEE. The CDR3 extends over 15 amino acids. The junction had 2 bases not matched to a gene; V was cut back by 0 bases and J by 5 bases.

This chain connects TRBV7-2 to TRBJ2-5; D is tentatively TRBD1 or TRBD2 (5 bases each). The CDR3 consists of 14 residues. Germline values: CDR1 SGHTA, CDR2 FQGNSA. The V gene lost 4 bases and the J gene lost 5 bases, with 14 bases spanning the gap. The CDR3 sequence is CASSYDWGTETQYF. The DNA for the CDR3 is TGTGCCAGCAGCTACGACTGGGGGACGGAGACCCAGTACTTC.

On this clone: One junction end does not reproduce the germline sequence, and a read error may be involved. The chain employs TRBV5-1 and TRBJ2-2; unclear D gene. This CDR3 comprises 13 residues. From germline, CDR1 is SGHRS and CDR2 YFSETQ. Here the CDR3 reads CASSRSDTGELFF. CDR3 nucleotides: TGCGCCAGCAGCCGCTCAGACACCGGAGAGCTGTTTTTT.

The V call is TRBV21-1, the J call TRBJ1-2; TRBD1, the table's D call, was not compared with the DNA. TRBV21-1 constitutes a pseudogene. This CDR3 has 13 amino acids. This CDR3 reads CASSKGQGVGYTF. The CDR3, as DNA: TGTGCCAGCAGCAAAGGACAGGGGGTTGGCTACACCTTC.

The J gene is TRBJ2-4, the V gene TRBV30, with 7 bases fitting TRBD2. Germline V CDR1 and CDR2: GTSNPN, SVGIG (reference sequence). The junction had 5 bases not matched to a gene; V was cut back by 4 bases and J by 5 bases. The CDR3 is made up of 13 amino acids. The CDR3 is CAWTREGENIQYF. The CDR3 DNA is TGTGCCTGGACGAGGGAGGGAGAAAACATTCAGTACTTC.

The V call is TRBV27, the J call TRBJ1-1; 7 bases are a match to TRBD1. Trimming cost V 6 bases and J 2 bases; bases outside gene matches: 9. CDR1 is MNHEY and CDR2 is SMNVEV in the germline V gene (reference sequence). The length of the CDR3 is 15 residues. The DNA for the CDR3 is TGTGCCAGCAGGAGAAACAGGGGCGACAACACTGAAGCTTTCTTT. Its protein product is CASRRNRGDNTEAFF.

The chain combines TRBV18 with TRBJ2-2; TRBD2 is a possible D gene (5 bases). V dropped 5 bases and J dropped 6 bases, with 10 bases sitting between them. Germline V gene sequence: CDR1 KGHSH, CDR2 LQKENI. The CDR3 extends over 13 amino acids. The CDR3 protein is CASSFGGPGELFF. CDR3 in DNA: TGTGCCAGCTCATTCGGCGGGCCCGGGGAGCTGTTTTTT.

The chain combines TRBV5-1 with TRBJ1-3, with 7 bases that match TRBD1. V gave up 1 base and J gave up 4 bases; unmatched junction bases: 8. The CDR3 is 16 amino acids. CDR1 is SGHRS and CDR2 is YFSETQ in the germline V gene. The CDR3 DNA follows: TGCGCCAGCAGCTTGACGACAGGGTATTACGGAAACACCATATATTTT. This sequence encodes CASSLTTGYYGNTIYF.

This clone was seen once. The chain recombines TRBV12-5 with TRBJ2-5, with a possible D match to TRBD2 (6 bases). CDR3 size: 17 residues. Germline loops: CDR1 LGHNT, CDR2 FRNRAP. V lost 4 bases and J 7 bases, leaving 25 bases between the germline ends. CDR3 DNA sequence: TGTGCTAGTGGTTCGATTGGGGCCGGGCGGGGATACGGGACCCAGTACTTC. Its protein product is CASGSIGAGRGYGTQYF.